Given below is one T cell receptor beta chain in context. The antigen is not known. Assay used: immunoSEQ multiplex PCR; TCRdb lists only in-frame clones, some missing. The top ten clones hold more than 15% of a sample with about 37,000 clones, approximately 80% of them seen once. The V end lost 3 bases, the J end lost 1 base, and 11 bases lay between the germline ends. Germline-derived CDR1 and CDR2 are SGHTA and FQGTGA. The CDR3 runs 15 residues. This record belongs to a study of PD-L1 blockade in urothelial cancer. Study results and limitations: At 3 weeks on treatment, tumor-associated clones expanded more with durable benefit.

The source is a man in his sixties with urothelial cancer. The chain links TRBV7-3 to TRBJ2-3; D possibly corresponds to TRBD2 (7 bases). The material was PBMCs, obtained around atezolizumab (anti-PD-L1) treatment. The CDR3, as DNA: TGTGCCAGCAGCTTGTGGGGGGGCCGCACAGATACGCAGTATTTT. Its protein is CASSLWGGRTDTQYF.